The rows below give T cell receptor beta chains drawn from one sample of a study of blood T cell repertoires in COVID-19. Here immunoSEQ multiplex PCR was the method, and the copy in TCRdb shows in-frame clones only, minus some. This sample yields more than 250,000 clones, of which roughly 86% are seen a single time; more than 0.55% belongs to the top ten. The sequencing input was peripheral blood. These receptor sequences come from a human donor in a cohort sampled during active COVID-19. Both conserved end residues are part of each CDR3. Rows may omit the clone size; those that give it use once, few, many or a size class.

V	J	size	CDR3
TRBV19	TRBJ1-5	-	CASIRGGRGNQPQHF
TRBV7-8	TRBJ2-1	once	CASSLARRNEQFF
TRBV30	TRBJ1-2	-	CAWSVIGTDYGYTF
TRBV20-1	TRBJ1-2	-	CSARGTGGYTF
TRBV6-2/TRBV6-3	TRBJ1-1	-	CASSYSQGNTEAFF
TRBV24-1	TRBJ2-5	-	CATSDFRGRGVFSGETQYF
TRBV20-1	TRBJ2-5	-	CSASDVAGGKETQYF
TRBV6-1	TRBJ1-5	few	CASSENRGWPQHF
TRBV28	TRBJ1-1	-	CASSPVWTGKTEAFF
TRBV28	TRBJ1-1	-	CASRISQGSNTEAFF
TRBV28	TRBJ1-1	-	CASSVPGRGYTEAFF
TRBV5-6	TRBJ2-7	-	CASSLAGSYEQYF
TRBV12-3/TRBV12-4	TRBJ1-1	-	CASSLDRTSEAFF
TRBV3-1/TRBV3-2	TRBJ1-4	once	CASSQDQEGTGGEKLFF
TRBV4-1	TRBJ1-5	-	CASSQIPRVRGNQPQHF
TRBV19	TRBJ2-1	-	CASTQGQGGYNEQFF
TRBV5-1	TRBJ2-7	-	CASSPQAGSYEQYF
TRBV27	TRBJ2-5	-	CASSPRAKTETQYF
TRBV7-6	TRBJ2-7	-	CASSPSIRGSYEQYF
TRBV4-3	TRBJ1-1	-	CASSQGVMTGGLPAFF
TRBV11-2	TRBJ1-3	-	CASRSTQGYGNTIYF
TRBV28	TRBJ2-7	once	CASSSSQGYDYEQYF
TRBV5-1	TRBJ1-6	-	CASSSQGDSPLHF
TRBV19	TRBJ1-2	once	CASSTGQGRHGYTF
TRBV27	TRBJ1-2	-	CASSLGRRSGGYTF
TRBV7-9	TRBJ1-2	-	CASSSTTVQGKGYGYTF
TRBV4-1	TRBJ1-1	-	CASMAPTAGTEAFF
TRBV7-6	TRBJ2-6	-	CASSLGLAIGANVLTF
TRBV7-9	TRBJ1-1	-	CASSLTNREAFF
TRBV7-2	TRBJ2-7	-	CASSLGRGPGEQYF
TRBV6-5	TRBJ2-1	few	CASRKGGNEQFF
TRBV6-6	TRBJ1-1	-	CASSYRGGNTEAFF
TRBV19	TRBJ2-1	-	CASIGAGVSYNEQFF
TRBV9	TRBJ1-2	-	CASSVAANYGYTF
TRBV5-6	TRBJ1-3	-	CASSLGGAGNTIYF
TRBV5-8	TRBJ1-6	-	CASSLAAHPGDSPLHF
TRBV29-1	TRBJ2-5	-	CSVEVVIGDSQETQYF
TRBV6-2/TRBV6-3	TRBJ1-5	-	CASSPGQGASQPQHF
TRBV15	TRBJ2-7	once	CATSSQRGEYEQYF
TRBV30	TRBJ2-1	-	CAWSGGGSYNEQFF
TRBV7-8	TRBJ2-7	-	CASSLVGEQYF
TRBV12-3/TRBV12-4	TRBJ2-7	-	CASSGTGDEQYF
TRBV5-1	TRBJ1-2	-	CASSWGDGYYGYTF
TRBV15	TRBJ1-1	-	CATSNNPNTEAFF
TRBV29-1	TRBJ2-1	once	CSVVLHSPYNEQFF